This T cell receptor (beta chain) was retrieved from a study of blood T cell repertoires in COVID-19. Libraries were prepared by immunoSEQ multiplex PCR; TCRdb keeps only in-frame clonotypes and omits some of them. Altogether tens of thousands of clones are present, about four fifths being singletons, with the ten largest covering approximately 46%. This CDR3 is built from 14 residues. The V and J ends lost 4 bases and 1 base respectively, with 10 bases between them. CDR1 and CDR2 (germline): MDHEN, SYDVKM. The sample taken for sequencing was peripheral blood. The sequence was collected from a woman of 80 years or more with acute or convalescent COVID-19. The V call is TRBV28, the J call TRBJ1-1; D not resolved. This CDR3 reads CASSSPAENTEAFF. In nucleotides, the CDR3 is TGTGCCAGCAGTTCCCCGGCGGAGAACACTGAAGCTTTCTTT. The full variable domain, rest sourced from reference TRBV28 and TRBJ1-1, is DVKVTQSSRYLVKRTGEKVFLECVQDMDHENMFWYRQDPGLGLRLIYFSYDVKMKEKGDIPEGYSVSREKKERFSLILESASTNQTSMYLCASSSPAENTEAFFGQGTRLTVV.